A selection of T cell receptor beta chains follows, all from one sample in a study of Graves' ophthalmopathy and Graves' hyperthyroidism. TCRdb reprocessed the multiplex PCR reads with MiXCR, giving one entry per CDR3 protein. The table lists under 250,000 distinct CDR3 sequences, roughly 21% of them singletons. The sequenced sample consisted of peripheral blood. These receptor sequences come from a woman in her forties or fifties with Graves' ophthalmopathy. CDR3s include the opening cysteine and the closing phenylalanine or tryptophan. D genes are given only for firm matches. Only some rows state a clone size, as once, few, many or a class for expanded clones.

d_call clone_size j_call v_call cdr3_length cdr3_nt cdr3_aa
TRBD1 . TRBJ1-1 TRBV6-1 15 TGTGCCAGCAGGTCGGGACAGGGATCGAACACTGAAGCTTTCTTT CASRSGQGSNTEAFF
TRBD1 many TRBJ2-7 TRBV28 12 TGTGCCAGTCGCGCCGGGACAGACGAGCAGTACTTC CASRAGTDEQYF
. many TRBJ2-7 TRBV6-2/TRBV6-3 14 TGTGCCAGCAGTCTAGTCGTCTCGGTTTACGAGCAGTACTTC CASSLVVSVYEQYF
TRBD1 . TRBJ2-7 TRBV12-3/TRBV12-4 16 TGTGCCAGCAGCCGGGACCTCGTGGGACAGACCGAAGAGCAGTACTTC CASSRDLVGQTEEQYF
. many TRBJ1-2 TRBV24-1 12 TGTGCCACCAGTGAACGGAACTATGGCTACACCTTC CATSERNYGYTF
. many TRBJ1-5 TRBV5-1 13 TGCGCCAGCAGCATAGGGGTTAATCAGCCCCAGCATTTT CASSIGVNQPQHF
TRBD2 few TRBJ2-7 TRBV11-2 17 TGTGCCAGCAGCCCGTACTCGGCGGGAGGGACCTCCTACGAGCAGTACTTC CASSPYSAGGTSYEQYF
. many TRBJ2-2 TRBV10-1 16 TGCGCCAGCAGTGAGGGACACTCGCGGAACACCGGGGAGCTGTTTTTT CASSEGHSRNTGELFF
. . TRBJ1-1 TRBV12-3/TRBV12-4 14 TGTGCCAGCAGTTTAGGGACCTGGAACACTGAAGCTTTCTTT CASSLGTWNTEAFF
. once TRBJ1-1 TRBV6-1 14 TGTGCCAGCAGTGACCCACAGGTCTACACTGAAGCTTCCTTT CASSDPQVYTEASF
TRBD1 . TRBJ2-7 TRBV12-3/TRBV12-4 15 TGTGCCAGCAGTTTAACTAGGGACAGGCCCCGCGAGCAGTACTTC CASSLTRDRPREQYF
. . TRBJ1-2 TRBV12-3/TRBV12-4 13 TGTGCCAGCAGTCTAGACGGAATTGGAGGCTACACCTTC CASSLDGIGGYTF
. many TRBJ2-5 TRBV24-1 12 TGTGCCACCAGTGATTTACAAGAGACCCAGTACTTC CATSDLQETQYF
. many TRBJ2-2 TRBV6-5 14 TGTGCCAGCAGTTACTCCGAGAACACCGGGGAGCTGTTTTTT CASSYSENTGELFF
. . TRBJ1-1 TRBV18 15 TGTGCCAGCTCACCAACGGCAACGGGAAACGCTGAAGCTTTCTTT CASSPTATGNAEAFF
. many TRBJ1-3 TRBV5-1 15 TGCGCCAGCAGCTTGGCTGGGGATACTGGAAACACCATATATTTT CASSLAGDTGNTIYF
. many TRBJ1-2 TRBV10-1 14 TGCGCCAGCAGTGAGAGGGCGGGGGCGCCTCGCTACACCTTC CASSERAGAPRYTF
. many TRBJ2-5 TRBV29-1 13 TGCAGCGTCGCACGGACAGTGGAAGAGACCCAGTACTTC CSVARTVEETQYF
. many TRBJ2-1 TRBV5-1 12 TGCGCCAGCAGCCTTACCCTGAATGAGCAGTTCTTC CASSLTLNEQFF
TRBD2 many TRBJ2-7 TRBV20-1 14 TGCAGTGCTAGACACCTCCTAGCGGGAAACGAGCAGTACTTC CSARHLLAGNEQYF
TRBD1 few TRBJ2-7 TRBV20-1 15 TGCAGTGCTAGAGATCGAGGGGGCGGCTCCTACGAGCAGTACTTC CSARDRGGGSYEQYF
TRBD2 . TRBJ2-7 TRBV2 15 TGTGCCAGCAGTCCCCCTCGGGCGGGAGTACACGAGCAGTACTTC CASSPPRAGVHEQYF
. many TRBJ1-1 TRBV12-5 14 TGTGCTAGTGGTTCAACAGGGAGGAACACTGAAGCTTTCTTT CASGSTGRNTEAFF
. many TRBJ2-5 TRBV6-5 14 TGTGCCAGCAGCCCCACCGGGAACGGTGAGACCCAGTACTTC CASSPTGNGETQYF
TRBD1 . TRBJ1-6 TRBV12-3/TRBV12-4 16 TGTGCCAGCAGACAAAGACAGGGTTCCTATAATTCACCCCTCCACTTT CASRQRQGSYNSPLHF
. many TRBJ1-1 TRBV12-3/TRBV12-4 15 TGTGCCAGCAGTAAACGCAGTGGAGTGAACACTGAAGCTTTCTTT CASSKRSGVNTEAFF
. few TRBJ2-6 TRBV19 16 TGTGCCAGTGGCCCAGGCAGAGCCTCTGGGGCCAACGTCCTGACTTTC CASGPGRASGANVLTF
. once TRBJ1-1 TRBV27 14 TGTGCCAGCAGTCCGGGGACTGTGTTTACTGAAGCTTTCTTT CASSPGTVFTEAFF
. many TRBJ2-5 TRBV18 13 TGTGCCAGCTCACAGAACAGGGTCGAGACCCAGTACTTC CASSQNRVETQYF
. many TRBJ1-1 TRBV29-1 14 TGCAGCGTTTCCCCTGGCAACATGAACACTGAAGCTTTCTTT CSVSPGNMNTEAFF
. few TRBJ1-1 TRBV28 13 TGTGCCAGCTATGTCCAGAGTAGGACTGAAGCTTTCTTT CASYVQSRTEAFF
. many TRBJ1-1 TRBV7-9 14 TGTGCCAGCAGCTTCGGGGTCAGTAACACTGAAGCTTTCTTT CASSFGVSNTEAFF
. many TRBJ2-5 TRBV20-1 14 TGCAGTGCTAGAAGAGCGAATAACCAAGAGACCCAGTACTTC CSARRANNQETQYF
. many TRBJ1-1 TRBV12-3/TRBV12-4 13 TGTGCCAGCAGTATAAGACGGAACACTGAAGCTTTCTTT CASSIRRNTEAFF
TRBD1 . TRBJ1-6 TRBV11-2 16 TGTGCCAGCAGCTGGGACAGTACCCGGTTCAGATCACCCCTCCACTTT CASSWDSTRFRSPLHF
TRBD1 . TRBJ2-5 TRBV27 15 TGTGCCAGCAGTTGGGCAGGGGGCTTCGGAGAGACCCAGTACTTC CASSWAGGFGETQYF